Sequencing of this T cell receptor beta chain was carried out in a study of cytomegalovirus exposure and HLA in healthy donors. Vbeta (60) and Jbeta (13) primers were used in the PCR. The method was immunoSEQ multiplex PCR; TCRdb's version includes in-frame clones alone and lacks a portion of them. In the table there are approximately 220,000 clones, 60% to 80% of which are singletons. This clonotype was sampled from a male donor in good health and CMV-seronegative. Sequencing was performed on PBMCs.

The CDR3 DNA reads TGTGCCAGTAGTATACTCCCGGGACTAGCGGGGGTTAAGCAAGAGACCCAGTACTTC. It translates to CASSILPGLAGVKQETQYF. The chain couples TRBV19 to TRBJ2-5, with TRBD2 matching over 14 bases. CDR1 is LNHDA and CDR2 is SQIVND in the germline V gene (reference sequence). The CDR3 is made up of 19 amino acids. The V and J ends lost 2 bases and 2 bases, in that order; junction bases with no gene match: 10.